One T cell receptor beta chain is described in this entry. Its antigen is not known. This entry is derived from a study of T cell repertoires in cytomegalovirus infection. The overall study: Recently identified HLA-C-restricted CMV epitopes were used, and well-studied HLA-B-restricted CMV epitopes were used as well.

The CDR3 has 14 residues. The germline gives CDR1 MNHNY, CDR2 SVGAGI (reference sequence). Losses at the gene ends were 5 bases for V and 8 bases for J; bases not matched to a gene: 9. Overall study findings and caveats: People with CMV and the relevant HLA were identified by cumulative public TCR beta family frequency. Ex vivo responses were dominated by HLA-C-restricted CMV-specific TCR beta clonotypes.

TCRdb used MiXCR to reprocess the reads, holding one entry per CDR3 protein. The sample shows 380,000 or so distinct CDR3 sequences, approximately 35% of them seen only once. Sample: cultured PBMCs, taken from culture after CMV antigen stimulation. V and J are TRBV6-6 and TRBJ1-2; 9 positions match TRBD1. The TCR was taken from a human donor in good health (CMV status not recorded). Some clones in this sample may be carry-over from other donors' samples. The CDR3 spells CASSPDRGVWGYTF. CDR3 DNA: TGTGCCAGCAGTCCGGACAGGGGAGTGTGGGGCTACACCTTC.